This TCR beta chain was captured by sequencing in a study of cytomegalovirus exposure and HLA in healthy donors. Study background: The 120 or so validation repertoires matched the roughly 700 first-cohort repertoires in platform, a later analysis reported.

Some clones are missing from TCRdb's copy, which holds only in-frame ones; the method was immunoSEQ multiplex PCR. The sample carries 110,000 or so clones, about 90% recorded once. With respect to this clone: What it binds is not known.

The study, taken as a whole, reports: In vitro, a few CMV-associated chains proved specific for CMV antigens. The study put 150 to 200 TCR beta chains on its list as cytomegalovirus-associated.

The clonotype comes from a woman aged 18-35 years in good health and CMV-seronegative. Sequenced: PBMCs.

CDR3 in DNA: TGTGCCAGCTCCCATCCAGTCCGAGGCTACACCTTC. Translated, it gives CASSHPVRGYTF. The chain couples TRBV27 to TRBJ1-2; D not certain. Trimming cost V 8 bases and J 8 bases, with 15 bases left between them. Per germline, CDR1 MNHEY and CDR2 SMNVEV (reference sequence). This CDR3 is built from 12 residues.